This T cell receptor (beta chain) was found in a study of blood T cells in healthy people across ages. This CDR3 is built from 14 residues. The germline V gene has CDR1 MNHEY and CDR2 SVGAGI. Through a sample-barcoded 5' primer and a J-beta primer mix, a second PCR was run for roughly 6 to 11 cycles. TCRdb ran MiXCR on the 5' RACE reads and lists one entry per CDR3 protein. This table holds about 1.7 million distinct CDR3 sequences, roughly 30% found once. This clonotype was recorded only once. This may be a read error: a much more frequent sequence differs by one nucleotide. This receptor was identified in a woman aged 25 to 45 in good health. Material: blood. V usage is TRBV6-5 and J usage is TRBJ2-7; 7 bases line up with TRBD1. CDR3 bases: TGTGCCGGCAGTTACAGGGGAGTCGCCTACGAGCAGTACTTC. Residues: CAGSYRGVAYEQYF.